These 30 T cell receptor beta chains were all obtained from the same sample, sequenced in a study of memory CD8 T cells in hepatitis C reinfection. The data were produced by immunoSEQ multiplex PCR, yet TCRdb's version contains in-frame clones alone and is incomplete. The sample shows 35,000 to 50,000 clones, 88% of them seen only once. Stated time point: peak reinfection, 3 to 8 weeks after reinfection detection. Sorted cells were sequenced directly ex vivo without any in vitro expansion. Material: naive CD8+ T cells sorted from blood. The receptors come from a man younger than 30 with hepatitis C virus infection.

The gene calls are TRBV29-1 and TRBJ2-2, with D uncertain. CDR3 length: 13 residues. Trimming shortened V by 4 bases and J by 2 bases, and 8 bases separated the two germline ends. Germline V gene lookup returns CDR1 SQVTM and CDR2 ANQGSEA. The DNA of the CDR3 is TGCAGCGTTGTTCTAGAAAACACCGGGGAGCTGTTTTTT. Protein sequence: CSVVLENTGELFF.

The chain combines TRBV27 with TRBJ1-2; D may be TRBD1 (6 bases). Germline V gene sequence: CDR1 MNHEY, CDR2 SMNVEV (reference sequence). This CDR3 region has 16 residues. Trimming cost V 0 bases and J 0 bases, with 11 bases left between them. In nucleotides, the CDR3 is TGTGCCAGCAGTTTATCGGGGGCGGGGGCTAACTATGGCTACACCTTC. This gives the protein CASSLSGAGANYGYTF.

The chain has TRBV5-1 and TRBJ1-1; 7 bases match TRBD1. The germline V gene has CDR1 SGHRS and CDR2 YFSETQ. This CDR3 contains 15 residues. J lost 4 bases, V lost 0 bases, and 6 bases had no gene match. CDR3 in amino acids: CASSLDRGLGTEAFF. As DNA, the CDR3 is TGCGCCAGCAGCTTGGACAGGGGATTGGGCACTGAAGCTTTCTTT.

This chain uses TRBV5-4 with TRBJ2-1, with D possibly TRBD2 on 5 matching bases. The CDR3 is 13 amino acids. The germline gives CDR1 SGHNT, CDR2 YYREEE (reference sequence). The V end lost 4 bases, the J end lost 7 bases, and 12 bases lay between the germline ends. For the CDR3, the DNA is TGTGCCAGCAGCGGCCCGGGGAAAAATGAGCAGTTCTTC. Its translation: CASSGPGKNEQFF.

Here the CDR3 reads CASSSPTGIISYTF. For the CDR3, the DNA is TGTGCCAGCAGCTCCCCGACAGGGATTATAAGCTACACCTTC. This chain connects TRBV6-6 to TRBJ1-2; 7 bases are a match to TRBD1. Germline CDR1 MNHNY, CDR2 SVGAGI (reference sequence). V lost 6 bases to trimming and J lost 9 bases; unmatched junction nucleotides: 13. The CDR3 runs to 14 residues.

The rearrangement joins TRBV6-1 to TRBJ2-7; TRBD1 aligns across 8 bases. V lost 1 base, J lost 3 bases, and 2 bases stayed unmatched. The germline V gene encodes CDR1 MNHNS and CDR2 SASEGT. This CDR3 is 14 amino acids long. CDR3 region: CASSEEDRGYEQYF. The CDR3 region has the DNA TGTGCCAGCAGTGAAGAAGACAGGGGCTACGAGCAGTACTTC.

The chain joins TRBV6-5 to TRBJ2-1; a weak D match, TRBD2 (7 bases). Trimming took off 0 bases at V and 9 bases at J, with 15 bases between the two ends. Looked up from germline, CDR1 is MNHEY and CDR2 is SVGAGI. The CDR3 totals 15 residues. CDR3 DNA: TGTGCCAGCAGTTACTCAGGGGGAGGGCCGGTTGAGCAGTTCTTC. Translation: CASSYSGGGPVEQFF.

This clone appeared once. The chain recombines TRBV28 with TRBJ2-5; 7 bases map to TRBD1. Matching the DNA end better, TRBJ2-7 makes the J call doubtful. In germline, CDR1 is MDHEN, CDR2 SYDVKM. The CDR3 length is 17 residues. The CDR3 region is CASSPRKGQPDSYEQYF. The CDR3 bases are TGTGCCAGCAGTCCACGCAAGGGACAGCCAGACTCCTACGAGCAGTACTTC.

The V gene is TRBV7-9, the J gene TRBJ2-1, with 8 bases that match TRBD2. The CDR3 runs 15 residues. With 3 bases clipped from V and 7 bases from J, the junction kept 8 bases outside the gene matches. Looked up from germline, CDR1 is SEHNR and CDR2 is FQNEAQ (reference sequence). The CDR3 region is CASSFSGVLGNEQFF. DNA of the CDR3: TGTGCCAGCAGCTTTAGCGGGGTCCTTGGTAATGAGCAGTTCTTC.

CDR3 bases: TGTGCCAGCAGTTTATTCGGAGGCGGGAGGAGCAATCAGCCCCAGCATTTT. It encodes CASSLFGGGRSNQPQHF. The genes are TRBV28 and TRBJ1-5; the D is unclear. CDR3 size: 17 residues. Germline CDR1 MDHEN, CDR2 SYDVKM. V gave up 1 base and J gave up 1 base, with 14 bases separating them.

The chain joins TRBV27 to TRBJ2-2; 9 bases line up with TRBD2. This CDR3 has 17 residues. Per the germline V gene, CDR1 is MNHEY and CDR2 is SMNVEV (reference sequence). Trimming cost V 4 bases and J 3 bases; bases outside gene matches: 9. The CDR3 protein is CASSSLGLARDTGELFF. The CDR3 DNA reads as TGTGCCAGCAGTTCCCTAGGACTAGCGCGGGACACCGGGGAGCTGTTTTTT.

CDR3 nucleotide sequence: TGTGCCAGCAGGAGGGGACAGGGTAACTCCTACGAGCAGTACTTC. Protein product: CASRRGQGNSYEQYF. This rearrangement joins TRBV28 to TRBJ2-7; 9 bases fit TRBD1. Germline V CDR1 and CDR2: MDHEN, SYDVKM. V was pared by 6 bases and J by 0 bases, with 6 bases of the junction left unmatched. CDR3 size: 15 residues.

The chain has TRBV23-1 and TRBJ2-3; 7 bases line up with TRBD1. TRBV23-1 carries the ORF label, with uncertain function. V shed 6 bases, J shed 3 bases, and the junction held 9 bases outside the gene matches. The CDR3 has 15 residues. CDR3 in DNA: TGCGCCAGCAGCCCCAGGGGGACAAAGACAGATACGCAGTATTTT. It is translated as CASSPRGTKTDTQYF.

In this sample, this clone turned up a few times. The rearrangement joins TRBV7-9 to TRBJ2-7; D is unclear. There are 14 residues in the CDR3. Per the germline V gene, CDR1 is SEHNR and CDR2 is FQNEAQ (reference sequence). V was shortened by 1 base and J by 6 bases, with 13 bases between the two germline ends. Written as DNA, the CDR3 is TGTGCCAGCAGCTTAGTATTCAGGATAAGCGAGCAGTACTTC. Its translation: CASSLVFRISEQYF.

In the case of this clone: One junction end does not reproduce the germline sequence, and a read error may be involved. The chain carries TRBV7-9 and TRBJ2-7; D not resolved. The CDR3 spans 13 residues. From germline, CDR1 is SEHNR and CDR2 FQNEAQ (reference sequence). CDR3 in amino acids: CVSSLAASREQYF. CDR3 sequence (DNA): TGTGTCAGCAGCTTAGCAGCATCCCGCGAGCAGTACTTC.

The rearrangement uses TRBV7-3 and TRBJ2-7; TRBD1 matches at 7 bases. CDR3 size: 14 residues. J gave up 0 bases and V 2 bases, and 1 base lay outside the gene matches. Germline CDR1 reads SGHTA; CDR2 reads FQGTGA. This CDR3 reads CASSLGDSSYEQYF. The CDR3 bases are TGTGCCAGCAGCTTAGGGGACAGCTCCTACGAGCAGTACTTC.

The chain carries TRBV13 and TRBJ2-1, with 7 bases fitting TRBD2. Trimming cost V 5 bases and J 3 bases; bases outside gene matches: 13. The CDR3 is 17 amino acids. Germline V gene sequence: CDR1 PRHDT, CDR2 FYEKMQ (reference sequence). The CDR3 nucleotides are TGTGCCAGCAGCCCCAGCCGGGGGGAGAGGGGCTACAATGAGCAGTTCTTC. Residues: CASSPSRGERGYNEQFF.

The chain carries TRBV12-5 and TRBJ2-1; TRBD2 agrees at 8 bases. The CDR3 consists of 16 residues. V shed 2 bases and J 4 bases; nucleotides not matched to a gene: 7. The germline CDR1 and CDR2 sequences are LGHNT and FRNRAP. Here the CDR3 DNA reads TGTGCTAGTGGTTTGCTCAGCGGGGGCGGATACAATGAGCAGTTCTTC. Translated: CASGLLSGGGYNEQFF.

This clone was seen only once. The chain links TRBV29-1 to TRBJ2-7, with TRBD2 matching over 10 bases. V was pared by 4 bases and J by 5 bases, with 8 bases of the junction left unmatched. Germline V gene data show CDR1 as SQVTM and CDR2 as ANQGSEA. This CDR3 contains 14 residues. Written as DNA, the CDR3 is TGCAGCGTTGGTGTAGCGGGAGGAATCCACGAGCAGTACTTC. This gives the protein CSVGVAGGIHEQYF.

The rearrangement uses TRBV6-6 and TRBJ2-3; a weak D match, TRBD2 (5 bases). The CDR3 runs 11 residues. In germline, CDR1 is MNHNY, CDR2 SVGAGI (reference sequence). V was clipped by 6 bases and J by 8 bases, with 9 bases between them. The DNA of the CDR3 is TGTGCCAGCAGCCAGGACTCTACGCAGTATTTT. Translating it yields CASSQDSTQYF.

This clone has more than one count but fewer than ten. The CDR3: CASREYSNQPQHF. The CDR3 DNA sequence: TGTGCCAGCCGCGAATATAGCAATCAGCCCCAGCATTTT. The chain links TRBV6-6 to TRBJ1-5; the D is unclear. Germline V gene lookup returns CDR1 MNHNY and CDR2 SVGAGI (reference sequence). V was trimmed by 8 bases and J by 0 bases, leaving 8 bases between them. This CDR3 has 13 residues.

The V and J genes are TRBV7-2 and TRBJ2-2; D is uncertain. Germline CDR1 reads SGHTA; CDR2 reads FQGNSA. This CDR3 comprises 14 residues. V was clipped by 4 bases and J by 0 bases, with 6 bases between them. CDR3 sequence: CASSSGSNTGELFF. The DNA for the CDR3 is TGTGCCAGCAGCTCCGGGTCGAACACCGGGGAGCTGTTTTTT.

The rearrangement links TRBV10-3 to TRBJ2-2; D not certain. Trimming took off 8 bases at V and 0 bases at J, with 7 bases between the two ends. This CDR3 region has 13 residues. Germline V gene sequence: CDR1 ENHRY, CDR2 SYGVKD. The CDR3 loop is CAIQQTNTGELFF. The CDR3 DNA reads TGTGCCATCCAACAGACGAACACCGGGGAGCTGTTTTTT.

The genes are TRBV5-5 and TRBJ1-2; 12 positions match TRBD1. The length of the CDR3 is 14 residues. J lost 4 bases, V lost 4 bases, and 2 bases had no gene match. Germline values: CDR1 SGHKS, CDR2 YYEKEE (reference sequence). The chain's CDR3 is CASSTGQGAYGYTF. CDR3 nucleotides: TGTGCCAGCAGCACGGGACAGGGGGCCTATGGCTACACCTTC.

This clone was detected a few times. The chain combines TRBV6-6 with TRBJ1-2; D unclear. V lost 2 bases and J lost 4, with 14 bases in between. The germline V gene encodes CDR1 MNHNY and CDR2 SVGAGI (reference sequence). The CDR3 consists of 15 residues. The CDR3 reads CASSYSSEGFYGYTF. The CDR3 DNA sequence: TGTGCCAGCAGTTACAGTTCGGAGGGCTTCTATGGCTACACCTTC.

The chain joins TRBV27 to TRBJ2-2; 8 bases are a match to TRBD1. The CDR3 contains 15 residues. Trimming took 6 bases from V and 6 from J; bases not matched to a gene: 9. Germline V gene lookup returns CDR1 MNHEY and CDR2 SMNVEV (reference sequence). The CDR3 nucleotides read TGTGCCAGCAGCTCTGACAGGGGTAGTGCCGGGGAGCTGTTTTTT. It is translated as CASSSDRGSAGELFF.

CDR3 coding DNA: TGTGCCAGCAGCCCGCAGGACAGTCAAGAGACCCAGTACTTC. Amino acid sequence: CASSPQDSQETQYF. The J gene is TRBJ2-5, the V gene TRBV5-5, with D possibly being TRBD1 (6 bases). This CDR3 comprises 14 residues. The germline V gene encodes CDR1 SGHKS and CDR2 YYEKEE (reference sequence). V was pared by 4 bases and J by 2 bases, with 12 bases between.

The rearrangement links TRBV2 to TRBJ2-1; TRBD2 matches 8 bases. V shed 10 bases and J 4 bases; nucleotides not matched to a gene: 9. Germline-derived CDR1 and CDR2 are SNHLY and FYNNEI. The CDR3 extends over 14 amino acids. This CDR3 is CATGGSGSYNEQFF. CDR3 bases: TGTGCCACCGGGGGGAGCGGGAGTTACAATGAGCAGTTCTTC. The variable domain in full, with the rest retrieved from reference TRBV2 and TRBJ2-1, is EPEVTQTPSHQVTQMGQEVILRCVPISNHLYFYWYRQILGQKVEFLVSFYNNEISEKSEIFDDQFSVERPDGSNFTLKIRSTKLEDSAMYFCATGGSGSYNEQFFGPGTRLTVL.

The genes are TRBV7-9 and TRBJ2-1; the match to TRBD1 covers 10 bases. V trimming: 5 bases; J trimming: 6 bases; junction bases outside the gene matches: 7. Germline lookup yields CDR1 SEHNR and CDR2 FQNEAQ (reference sequence). The CDR3 is 15 amino acids. The CDR3 coding sequence is TGTGCCAGCAGCCCGGGGGACAGGGGAAGCAATGAGCAGTTCTTC. This codes for CASSPGDRGSNEQFF. Full variable domain (outside the CDR3, taken from reference TRBV7-9 and TRBJ2-1): DTGVSQNPRHKITKRGQNVTFRCDPISEHNRLYWYRQTLGQGPEFLTYFQNEAQLEKSRLLSDRFSAERPKGSFSTLEIQRTEQGDSAMYLCASSPGDRGSNEQFFGPGTRLTVL.

This clone was recorded once. The rearrangement uses TRBV27 and TRBJ2-1; the match to TRBD2 covers 8 bases. Germline V gives CDR1 MNHEY, CDR2 SMNVEV (reference sequence). The CDR3 has 14 amino acids. V was clipped by 3 bases and J by 8 bases; unmatched bases: 6. The CDR3 here is CASSFLAGPHEQFF. The CDR3 DNA reads as TGTGCCAGCAGTTTCTTAGCGGGACCACATGAGCAGTTCTTC.